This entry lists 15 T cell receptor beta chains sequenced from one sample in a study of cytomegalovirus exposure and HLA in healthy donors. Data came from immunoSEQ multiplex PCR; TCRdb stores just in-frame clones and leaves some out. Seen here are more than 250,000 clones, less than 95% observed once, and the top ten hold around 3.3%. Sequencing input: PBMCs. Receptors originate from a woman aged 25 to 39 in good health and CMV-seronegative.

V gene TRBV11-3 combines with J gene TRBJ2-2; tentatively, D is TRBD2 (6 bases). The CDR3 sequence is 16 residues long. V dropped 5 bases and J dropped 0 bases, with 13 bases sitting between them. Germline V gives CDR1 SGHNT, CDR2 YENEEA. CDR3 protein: CASSPTGGTNTGELFF. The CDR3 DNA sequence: TGTGCCAGCAGCCCGACCGGCGGGACGAACACCGGGGAGCTGTTTTTT. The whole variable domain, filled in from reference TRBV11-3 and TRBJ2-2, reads EAGVVQSPRYKIIEKKQPVAFWCNPISGHNTLYWYLQNLGQGPELLIRYENEEAVDDSQLPKDRFSAERLKGVDSTLKIQPAELGDSAVYLCASSPTGGTNTGELFFGEGSRLTVL.

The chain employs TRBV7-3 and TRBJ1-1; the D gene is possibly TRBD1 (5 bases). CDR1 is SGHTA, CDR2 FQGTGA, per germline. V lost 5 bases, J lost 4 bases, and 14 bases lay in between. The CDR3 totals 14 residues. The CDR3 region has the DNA TGTGCCAGCAGCCTCCAGGGAAGGAGCACTGAAGCTTTCTTT. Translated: CASSLQGRSTEAFF.

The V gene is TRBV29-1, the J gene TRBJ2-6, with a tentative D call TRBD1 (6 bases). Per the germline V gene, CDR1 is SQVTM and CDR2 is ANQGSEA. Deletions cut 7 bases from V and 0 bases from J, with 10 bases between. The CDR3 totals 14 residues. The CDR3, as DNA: TGCAGCGCCAAACAGGGCTCTGGGGCCAACGTCCTGACTTTC. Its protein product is CSAKQGSGANVLTF.

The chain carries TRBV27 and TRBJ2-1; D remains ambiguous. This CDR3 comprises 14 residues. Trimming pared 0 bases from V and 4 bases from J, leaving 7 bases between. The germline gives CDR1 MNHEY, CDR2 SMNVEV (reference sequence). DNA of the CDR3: TGTGCCAGCAGTTTATCGAATCCTTACAATGAGCAGTTCTTC. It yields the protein CASSLSNPYNEQFF.

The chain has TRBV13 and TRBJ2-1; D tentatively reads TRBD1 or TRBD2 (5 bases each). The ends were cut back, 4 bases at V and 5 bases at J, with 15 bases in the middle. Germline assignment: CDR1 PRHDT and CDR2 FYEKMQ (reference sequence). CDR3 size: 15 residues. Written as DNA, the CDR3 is TGTGCCAGCAGCTCGTACCGGGACGGGAACAATGAGCAGTTCTTC. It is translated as CASSSYRDGNNEQFF.

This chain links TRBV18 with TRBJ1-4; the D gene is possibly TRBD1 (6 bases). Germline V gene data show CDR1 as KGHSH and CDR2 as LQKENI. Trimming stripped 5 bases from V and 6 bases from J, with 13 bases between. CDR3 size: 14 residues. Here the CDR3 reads CASSADRLDEKLFF. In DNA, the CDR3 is TGTGCCAGCTCAGCGGACAGATTAGATGAAAAACTGTTTTTT.

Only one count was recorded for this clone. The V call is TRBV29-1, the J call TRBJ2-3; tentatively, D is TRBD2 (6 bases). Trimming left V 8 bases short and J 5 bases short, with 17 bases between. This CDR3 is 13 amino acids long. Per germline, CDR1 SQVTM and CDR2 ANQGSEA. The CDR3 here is CSPGVRAGDTQYF. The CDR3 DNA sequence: TGCAGCCCGGGGGTACGGGCAGGAGATACGCAGTATTTT.

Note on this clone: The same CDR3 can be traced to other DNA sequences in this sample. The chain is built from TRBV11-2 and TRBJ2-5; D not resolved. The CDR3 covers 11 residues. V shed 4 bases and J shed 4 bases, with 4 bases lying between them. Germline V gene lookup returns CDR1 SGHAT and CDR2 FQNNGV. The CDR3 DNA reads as TGTGCCAGCAGCTCGGGAGAGACCCAGTACTTC. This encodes CASSSGETQYF. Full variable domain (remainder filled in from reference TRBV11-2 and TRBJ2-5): EAGVAQSPRYKIIEKRQSVAFWCNPISGHATLYWYQQILGQGPKLLIQFQNNGVVDDSQLPKDRFSAERLKGVDSTLKIQPAKLEDSAVYLCASSSGETQYFGPGTRLLVL.

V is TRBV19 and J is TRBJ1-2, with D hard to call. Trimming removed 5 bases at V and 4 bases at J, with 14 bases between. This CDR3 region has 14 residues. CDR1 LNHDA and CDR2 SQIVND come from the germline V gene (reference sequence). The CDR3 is CASSPTVDGYGYTF. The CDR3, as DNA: TGTGCCAGTAGTCCCACAGTAGATGGCTATGGCTACACCTTC.

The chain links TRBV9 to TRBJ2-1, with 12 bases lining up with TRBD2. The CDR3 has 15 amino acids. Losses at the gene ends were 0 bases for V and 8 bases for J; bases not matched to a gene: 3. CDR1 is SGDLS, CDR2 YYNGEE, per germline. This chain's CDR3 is CASSVALAGGDEQFF. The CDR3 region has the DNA TGTGCCAGCAGCGTAGCACTAGCGGGAGGAGATGAGCAGTTCTTC.

The CDR3 nucleotides are TGCGCCAGCAGCTTGGACTACACTCCCTCTGCGTACTTC. Translation gives CASSLDYTPSAYF. The rearrangement links TRBV5-1 to TRBJ2-5; no reliable D call. The V and J ends lost 0 bases and 13 bases respectively, with 16 bases between them. The germline V gene encodes CDR1 SGHRS and CDR2 YFSETQ. CDR3 length: 13 residues.

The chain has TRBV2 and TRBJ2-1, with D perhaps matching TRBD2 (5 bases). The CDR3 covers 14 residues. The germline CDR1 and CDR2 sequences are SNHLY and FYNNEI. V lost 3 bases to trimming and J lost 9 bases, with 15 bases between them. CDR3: CASSDTTGRAEQFF. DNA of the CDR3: TGTGCCAGCAGTGACACTACTGGGCGGGCTGAGCAGTTCTTC.

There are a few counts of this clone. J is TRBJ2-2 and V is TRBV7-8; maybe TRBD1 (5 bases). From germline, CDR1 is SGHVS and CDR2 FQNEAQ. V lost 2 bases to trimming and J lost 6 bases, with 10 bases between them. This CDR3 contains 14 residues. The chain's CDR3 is CASSLPTVPGELFF. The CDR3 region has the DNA TGTGCCAGCAGCTTACCGACAGTTCCCGGGGAGCTGTTTTTT.

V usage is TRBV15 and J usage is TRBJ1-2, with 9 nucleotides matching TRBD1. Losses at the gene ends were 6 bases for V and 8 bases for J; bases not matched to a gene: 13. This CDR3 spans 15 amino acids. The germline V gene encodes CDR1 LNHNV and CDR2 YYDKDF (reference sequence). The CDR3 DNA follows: TGTGCCACCAGGGAGGGTGGACAGGGGTTTGGGGGCTACACCTTC. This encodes CATREGGQGFGGYTF.

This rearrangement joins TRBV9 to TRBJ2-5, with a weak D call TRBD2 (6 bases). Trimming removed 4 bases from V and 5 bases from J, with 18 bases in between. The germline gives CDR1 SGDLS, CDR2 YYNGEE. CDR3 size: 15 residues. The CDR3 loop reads CASSTRTAGGETQYF. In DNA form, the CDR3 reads TGTGCCAGCAGCACACGGACGGCAGGAGGGGAGACCCAGTACTTC.